This entry lists 20 T cell receptor beta chains sequenced from one sample in a study of T cells after yellow fever vaccination. TCRdb redid the calling of the 5' RACE reads with MiXCR, one entry per CDR3 protein. The data contain 90,000 to 150,000 distinct CDR3 sequences, about 7% of them singletons. The sequencing used CD4+ T cells sorted from PBMCs, collected roughly 45 days after the first yellow fever vaccination. The receptors stem from a man between 18 and 29 years old who received the YFV17D yellow fever vaccine.

In this sample, this clonotype turned up many times. The chain links TRBV20-1 to TRBJ2-4; perhaps TRBD1 as D (6 bases). Germline CDR1 DFQATT, CDR2 SNEGSKA (reference sequence). V lost 5 bases and J 10 bases, leaving 15 bases between the germline ends. The CDR3 length is 12 residues. For the CDR3, the DNA is TGCAGTGCTGCGGACAGAAGTCTAATTCAGTACTTC. It yields the protein CSAADRSLIQYF.

This clonotype was counted between two and nine times. The chain carries TRBV20-1 and TRBJ2-7; TRBD2 aligns across 8 bases. The V gene's germline CDR1 is DFQATT and CDR2 SNEGSKA (reference sequence). J gave up 2 bases and V 0 bases, and 3 bases lay outside the gene matches. The CDR3 extends over 14 amino acids. CDR3 DNA: TGCAGTGCTAGAGATAACGGGGGGGCCTACGAGCAGTACTTC. It specifies CSARDNGGAYEQYF.

This clonotype was seen many times. The chain links TRBV12-3 or TRBV12-4 to TRBJ2-6; no clear D. V was clipped by 3 bases and J by 2 bases, with 8 bases between them. The CDR3 is 15 residues long. CDR3 amino acids: CASSLFLTGANVLTF. The CDR3 DNA follows: TGTGCCAGCAGTTTGTTCCTCACTGGGGCCAACGTCCTGACTTTC.

The chain is built from TRBV20-1 and TRBJ2-3; D gene unclear. V dropped 4 bases and J dropped 0 bases, with 14 bases sitting between them. Germline-derived CDR1 and CDR2 are DFQATT and SNEGSKA (reference sequence). CDR3 length: 15 amino acids. The CDR3 loop is CSAISGPLSTDTQYF. The CDR3 coding sequence is TGCAGTGCTATAAGTGGGCCCCTTAGCACAGATACGCAGTATTTT.

Remarks on this clonotype: A clone one base away is much larger, so this may be a read error. The chain links TRBV7-9 to TRBJ1-1; TRBD1 is a possible D gene (6 bases). V was shortened by 3 bases and J by 6 bases, with 20 bases between the two germline ends. Germline lookup yields CDR1 SEHNR and CDR2 FQNEAQ (reference sequence). This CDR3 is built from 16 residues. CDR3 protein: CASSLPGAVLAPEAFF. CDR3 DNA sequence: TGTGCCAGCAGCTTGCCAGGGGCGGTTCTTGCACCTGAAGCTTTCTTT. Combining the CDR3 with reference TRBV7-9 and TRBJ1-1 gives the whole variable domain DTGVSQNPRHKITKRGQNVTFRCDPISEHNRLYWYRQTLGQGPEFLTYFQNEAQLEKSRLLSDRFSAERPKGSFSTLEIQRTEQGDSAMYLCASSLPGAVLAPEAFFGQGTRLTVV.

This clonotype was seen only a few times. The chain joins TRBV4-3 to TRBJ2-7; TRBD2 matches at 8 bases. The CDR3 sequence is 14 residues long. From germline, CDR1 is LGHNA and CDR2 YSLEER. V trimming: 1 base; J trimming: 3 bases; junction bases outside the gene matches: 2. DNA of the CDR3: TGCGCCAGCAGCCAAGTCGGGGGGGGCTACGAGCAGTACTTC. Amino acids: CASSQVGGGYEQYF.

The sample holds many counts of this clonotype. V gene TRBV4-2 combines with J gene TRBJ2-1, with TRBD1 matching 7 bases. This CDR3 comprises 15 residues. The J segment lost 5 bases and the V segment lost 3 bases, leaving 7 bases of the junction unmatched. CDR1 is LGHNA and CDR2 is YNFKEQ in the germline V gene. The chain's CDR3 is CASSQGDRDNNEQFF. CDR3 nucleotides: TGTGCCAGCAGCCAGGGAGACAGGGATAACAATGAGCAGTTCTTC.

This clonotype was seen repeatedly, ten times or more. The gene calls are TRBV7-9 and TRBJ1-2; 7 nucleotides align to TRBD1. Losses at the gene ends were 3 bases for V and 7 bases for J; bases not matched to a gene: 8. Germline CDR1 reads SEHNR; CDR2 reads FQNEAQ (reference sequence). CDR3 length: 14 residues. CDR3 sequence reads: CASSLQTGTGGYTF. DNA of the CDR3: TGTGCCAGCAGCTTGCAGACAGGGACGGGTGGCTACACCTTC.

This clonotype has ten or more counts. This chain joins TRBV3-1 and TRBJ2-2; D may correspond to TRBD1 or TRBD2 (6 bases each). The germline V gene has CDR1 LGHDT and CDR2 YNNKEL (reference sequence). Trimming left V 7 bases short and J 0 bases short, with 9 bases between. This CDR3 is built from 14 residues. DNA for the CDR3: TGTGCCAGCACCCGGGGGCCGAACACCGGGGAGCTGTTTTTT. Translating gives CASTRGPNTGELFF.

For this clonotype: A much larger clonotype is one base distant, so this may be a read error. The DNA is left out, because the CDR3 cannot be placed on it with certainty; the CDR3 is given as TCRdb lists it. The chain couples TRBV27 to TRBJ2-3. From germline, CDR1 is MNHEY and CDR2 SMNVEV (reference sequence). The CDR3 length is 17 residues, termini included. The CDR3 protein is CASSLVGTGILGDTQCF.

In this sample, this clonotype turned up many times. The chain carries TRBV18 and TRBJ2-3; 7 bases agree with TRBD1. Germline trimming cut 2 bases from V and 5 bases from J; bases unmatched to any gene: 4. Per germline, CDR1 KGHSH and CDR2 LQKENI. The CDR3 is made up of 14 amino acids. CDR3 sequence reads: CASSPKQGKDTQYF. The CDR3 coding sequence is TGTGCCAGCTCACCAAAACAGGGGAAAGATACGCAGTATTTT. Together with reference TRBV18 and TRBJ2-3, the CDR3 gives the full variable domain: NAGVMQNPRHLVRRRGQEARLRCSPMKGHSHVYWYRQLPEEGLKFMVYLQKENIIDESGMPKERFSAEFPKEGPSILRIQQVVRGDSAAYFCASSPKQGKDTQYFGPGTRLTVL.

This clonotype has a count of ten or more. V usage is TRBV12-3 or TRBV12-4 and J usage is TRBJ1-6; a weak D match, TRBD1 (5 bases). The length of the CDR3 is 14 residues. Deletions cut 5 bases from V and 3 bases from J, with 8 bases between. The CDR3 nucleotides read TGTGCCAGCAGTCCGAGGGGCTATAATTCACCCCTCCACTTT. Translating it yields CASSPRGYNSPLHF.

The genes are TRBV19 and TRBJ1-6; the D gene is possibly TRBD1 (6 bases). Germline CDR1 reads LNHDA; CDR2 reads SQIVND (reference sequence). V shed 3 bases and J shed 4 bases, with 10 bases lying between them. This CDR3 spans 15 amino acids. DNA for the CDR3: TGTGCCAGTAGTATCCCCGGACAGTATAATTCACCCCTCCACTTT. Translation: CASSIPGQYNSPLHF. Full variable domain (rest looked up from reference TRBV19 and TRBJ1-6): DGGITQSPKYLFRKEGQNVTLSCEQNLNHDAMYWYRQDPGQGLRLIYYSQIVNDFQKGDIAEGYSVSREKKESFPLTVTSAQKNPTAFYLCASSIPGQYNSPLHFGNGTRLTVT.

The table lists this clonotype with many counts. The rearrangement links TRBV7-3 to TRBJ2-1, with D possibly being TRBD2 (5 bases). CDR3 length: 15 residues. V dropped 5 bases and J dropped 0 bases, with 11 bases sitting between them. Germline CDR1 SGHTA, CDR2 FQGTGA. The CDR3: CASSPEADSYNEQFF. Here the CDR3 DNA reads TGTGCCAGCAGCCCGGAGGCAGACTCCTACAATGAGCAGTTCTTC. The full variable domain, with the rest looked up from reference TRBV7-3 and TRBJ2-1, is GAGVSQTPSNKVTEKGKYVELRCDPISGHTALYWYRQSLGQGPEFLIYFQGTGAADDSGLPNDRFFAVRPEGSVSTLKIQRTERGDSAVYLCASSPEADSYNEQFFGPGTRLTVL.

The table lists this clonotype with many counts. The chain joins TRBV7-2 to TRBJ1-5; TRBD1 matches 7 bases. CDR1 is SGHTA and CDR2 is FQGNSA in the germline V gene. V dropped 5 bases and J dropped 6; count of bases not matched to a gene: 16. The CDR3 covers 17 residues. CDR3 coding DNA: TGTGCCAGCAGCGACTGGAAAGGGGGCTTGTTCGGTCAGCCCCAGCATTTT. Residues: CASSDWKGGLFGQPQHF.

This clonotype was seen repeatedly, ten times or more. The chain is built from TRBV20-1 and TRBJ2-7; TRBD1 aligns across 8 bases. After removal of 6 bases from V and 3 bases from J, the junction contained 7 bases not matched to a gene. The CDR3 spans 13 residues. CDR1 and CDR2 (germline): DFQATT, SNEGSKA (reference sequence). The CDR3 loop is CSAQTDRGYEQYV. The DNA for the CDR3 is TGCAGTGCCCAAACCGACAGGGGCTACGAGCAGTACGTC.

Comments on this clonotype: A read error is possible here, since a much larger clone lies one base away. The rearrangement joins TRBV9 to TRBJ2-7; a weak D match, TRBD1 (6 bases). Germline loops: CDR1 SGDLS, CDR2 YYNGEE. The length of the CDR3 is 13 residues. With 7 bases removed from V and 7 bases from J, the gap between germline ends came to 18 bases. CDR3 in amino acids: CASGETGLGEQYF. As DNA, the CDR3 is TGTGCCAGCGGCGAAACAGGGTTGGGGGAGCAGTACTTC.

This clonotype was seen a few times. The V call is TRBV6-2 or TRBV6-3, the J call TRBJ2-7; 10 bases are a match to TRBD2. The CDR3 runs 14 residues. Germline V gene data show CDR1 as MNHEY and CDR2 as SVGEGT. Losses at the gene ends were 7 bases for V and 3 bases for J; bases not matched to a gene: 6. CDR3 region: CASTRLAGGYEQYF. DNA of the CDR3: TGTGCCAGCACCAGACTAGCGGGTGGCTACGAGCAGTACTTC.

This clonotype was seen many times. The chain uses TRBV7-9 and TRBJ2-2; TRBD1 matches at 7 bases. Germline trimming cut 5 bases from V and 6 bases from J; bases unmatched to any gene: 9. The CDR3 contains 15 residues. The germline gives CDR1 SEHNR, CDR2 FQNEAQ (reference sequence). CDR3 bases: TGTGCCAGCAGCGTGAGACAGGGTCTTTCCGGGGAGCTGTTTTTT. It yields the protein CASSVRQGLSGELFF.

This clonotype was seen repeatedly, ten times or more. The chain carries TRBV29-1 and TRBJ2-7, with 8 bases that match TRBD1. The CDR3 is 15 amino acids. Germline loops: CDR1 SQVTM, CDR2 ANQGSEA. Trimming cost V 2 bases and J 4 bases; bases outside gene matches: 10. The CDR3 DNA sequence: TGCAGCGTTGAAATACCCGGACAGGGCCGATACGAGCAGTACTTC. Protein product: CSVEIPGQGRYEQYF.